This T cell receptor (beta chain) is from a study of blood T cell repertoires in COVID-19 (dated by TCRdb to about 2020). As for the study more broadly: Samples covering the acute and convalescent phases of COVID-19 were provided by collaborators in the United States, Italy and Spain. The material from the prospective study consisted of cDNA or gDNA derived from T cells, B-cell-depleted T cells, or PBMCs. Deeply sampled blood TCRbeta repertoires from subjects exposed to, actively infected with, or recovered from COVID-19 were included in the dataset. The repertoires were released in a freely available public database intended as a resource for research on the immune response to SARS-CoV-2. Samples were obtained from the ongoing ImmuneRACE study (first 160 participants) and from some 1,300 subjects provided by 6 global collaborators. Nearly every sample came with metadata listing a de-identified subject ID, COVID-19 status, age in years and sex. HLA class I and class II types, where available, came from metadata supplied by the sample provider rather than from assay-based typing. What the work shows at the level of the full study, not this receptor alone: The quantity of clinical and demographic metadata differed by source and by participant and was supplied without curation.

Collaborating institutions collected whole blood in K2EDTA tubes following their own protocols. For TCRbeta analysis, collaborators shipped samples as frozen whole blood, isolated PBMCs, or DNA extracted from either of those sample types. The CDR3 has 14 amino acids, counting the end cysteine and phenylalanine. This entry keeps only the CDR3 DNA: 42 bases, framed from base 1. CDR1 and CDR2 are read off the germline V gene as MNHEY and SVGAGI. Compared with germline, V lacks 6 bases and J lacks 3 bases; bases without a gene match: 5. TCRbeta CDR3 regions were amplified from genomic DNA using the immunoSEQ Assay, a bias-controlled multiplex PCR. The source study handled its data this way. Within the assay, amplification of reference gene primers was used to estimate how many nucleated cells each sample contained. Sequence reads were collapsed and filtered to measure the absolute abundance of every unique TCRbeta CDR3 rearrangement. For each sample, productive Simpson clonality was calculated by taking the square root of Simpson's diversity index across productive rearrangements. Sourced from immuneACCESS, this table was stored by TCRdb with only in-frame sequences that have V and J called. A share of the clones is absent; for the studies checked, an unresolved V gene accounts for under half, and the remainder has no known explanation. That table is the source of V, J and clone size, and D and trimming were worked out from the DNA. The sample has roughly 330,000 clones on record, approximately 82% of them singletons. The biggest ten clones account for 1% to 1.5% of the sample.

Concerning this clone: The antigen it binds to is not known. The input lacks base qualities; no much larger clone sits a single base away.

Recombination joined TRBV6-5 with TRBJ2-3, with 8 central nucleotides matching TRBD1. Specimen: peripheral blood. The sequence was collected from a woman in her 50s with acute or convalescent COVID-19. The CDR3 in this case is CASSDYRGTDTQYF. The sequenced DNA is TGTGCCAGCAGCGACTACAGGGGGACAGATACGCAGTATTTT.